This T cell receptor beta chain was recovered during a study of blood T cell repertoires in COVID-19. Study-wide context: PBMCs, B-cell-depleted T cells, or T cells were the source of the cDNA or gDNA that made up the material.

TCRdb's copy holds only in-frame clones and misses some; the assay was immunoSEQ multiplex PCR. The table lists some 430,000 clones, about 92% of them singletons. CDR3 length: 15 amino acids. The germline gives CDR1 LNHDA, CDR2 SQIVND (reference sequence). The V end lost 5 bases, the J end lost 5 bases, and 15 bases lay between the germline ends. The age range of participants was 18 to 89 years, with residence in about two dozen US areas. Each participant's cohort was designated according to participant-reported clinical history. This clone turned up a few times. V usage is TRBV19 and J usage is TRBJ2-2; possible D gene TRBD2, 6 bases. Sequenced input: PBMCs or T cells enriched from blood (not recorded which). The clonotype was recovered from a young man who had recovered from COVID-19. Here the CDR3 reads CASSGWGERTGELFF. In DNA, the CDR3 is TGTGCCAGTAGTGGATGGGGGGAACGGACCGGGGAGCTGTTTTTT.